The rows below give T cell receptor beta chains drawn from one sample of a study of blood T cell repertoires in COVID-19. Using immunoSEQ multiplex PCR, the repertoire was profiled, and TCRdb retains in-frame clones only, with some absent. The data show 350,000 to 450,000 clones, around four fifths seen once. Sequenced sample: PBMCs or T cells enriched from blood (not recorded which). The receptors stem from a woman aged 50 to 65 who had recovered from COVID-19. Each CDR3 is given with its conserved first and last residue. Each record gives: V gene, D gene, clone size, J gene, CDR3 length, CDR3 protein, CDR3 DNA. A D gene is named only where the DNA matches it firmly. Clone size is shown for a subset of rows, as once, few, many or a class of expanded clone.

TRBV7-2	TRBD1	.	TRBJ1-1	17	CASSLRGGQGAHAEAFF	TGTGCCAGCAGCTTAAGGGGCGGACAGGGGGCACACGCTGAAGCTTTCTTT
TRBV27	TRBD2	.	TRBJ2-7	16	CASRALAGEGAYEQYF	TGTGCCAGCAGAGCTCTAGCGGGAGAAGGTGCCTACGAGCAGTACTTC
TRBV10-3	TRBD1	.	TRBJ2-7	15	CAISVGTGRSYEQYF	TGTGCCATCAGTGTTGGGACAGGACGTTCCTACGAGCAGTACTTC
TRBV9	TRBD1	.	TRBJ1-5	15	CASSTGQGIWEPQHF	TGTGCCAGCAGCACCGGACAGGGTATTTGGGAGCCCCAGCATTTT
TRBV29-1	.	.	TRBJ1-1	12	CSVRRTNTEAFF	TGCAGCGTGAGGCGTACCAACACTGAAGCTTTCTTT
TRBV5-6	TRBD1	.	TRBJ2-1	16	CASSRLDRSSYNEQFF	TGTGCCAGCAGCCGATTGGACAGGAGCTCCTACAATGAGCAGTTCTTC
TRBV7-3	TRBD2	.	TRBJ2-1	16	CASSLTPSGGDNEQFF	TGTGCCAGCAGCTTAACCCCCAGCGGGGGCGACAATGAGCAGTTCTTC
TRBV12-3/TRBV12-4	.	.	TRBJ2-7	12	CASSLSRYEQYF	TGTGCCAGCAGTTTGTCCAGATACGAGCAGTACTTC
TRBV7-9	.	.	TRBJ1-1	12	CASSPMRAEAFF	TGTGCCAGCAGCCCGATGAGGGCTGAAGCTTTCTTT
TRBV30	.	.	TRBJ2-7	12	CAWSKVEEYQYF	TGTGCCTGGAGTAAGGTTGAGGAATACCAGTACTTC
TRBV9	.	once	TRBJ2-1	16	CASSALGGDKHNEQFF	TGTGCCAGCAGCGCCCTGGGGGGAGACAAACACAATGAGCAGTTCTTC